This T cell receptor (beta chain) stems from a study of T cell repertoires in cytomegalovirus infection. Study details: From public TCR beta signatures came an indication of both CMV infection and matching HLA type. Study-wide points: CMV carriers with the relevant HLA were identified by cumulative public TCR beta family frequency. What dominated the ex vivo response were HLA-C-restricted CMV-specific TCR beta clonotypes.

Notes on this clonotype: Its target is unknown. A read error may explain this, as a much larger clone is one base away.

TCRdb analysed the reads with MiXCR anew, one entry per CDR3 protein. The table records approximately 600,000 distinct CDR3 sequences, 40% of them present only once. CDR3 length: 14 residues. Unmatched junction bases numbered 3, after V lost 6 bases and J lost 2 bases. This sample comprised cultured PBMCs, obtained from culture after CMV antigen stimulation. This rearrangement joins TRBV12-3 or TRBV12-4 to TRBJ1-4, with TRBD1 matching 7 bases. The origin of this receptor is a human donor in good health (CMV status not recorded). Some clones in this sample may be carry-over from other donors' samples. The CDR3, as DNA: TGTGCCAGCAGCCAACAGGGGACTAATGAAAAACTGTTTTTT. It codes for CASSQQGTNEKLFF.